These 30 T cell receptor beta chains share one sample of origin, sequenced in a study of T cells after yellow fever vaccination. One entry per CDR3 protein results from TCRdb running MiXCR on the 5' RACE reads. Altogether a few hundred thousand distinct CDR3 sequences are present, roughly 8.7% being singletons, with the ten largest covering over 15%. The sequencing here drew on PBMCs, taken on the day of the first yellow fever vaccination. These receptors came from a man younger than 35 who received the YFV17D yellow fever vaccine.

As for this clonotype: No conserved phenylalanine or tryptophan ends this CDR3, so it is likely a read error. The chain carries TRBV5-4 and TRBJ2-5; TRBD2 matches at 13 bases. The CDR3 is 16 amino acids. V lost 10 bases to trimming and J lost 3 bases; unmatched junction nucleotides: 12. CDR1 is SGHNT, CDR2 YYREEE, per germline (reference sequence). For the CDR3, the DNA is TGTGCCTCCGTAGAAGGCGGGACTAGCGGGAAAGAGACCCAGTACTTA. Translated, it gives CASVEGGTSGKETQYL.

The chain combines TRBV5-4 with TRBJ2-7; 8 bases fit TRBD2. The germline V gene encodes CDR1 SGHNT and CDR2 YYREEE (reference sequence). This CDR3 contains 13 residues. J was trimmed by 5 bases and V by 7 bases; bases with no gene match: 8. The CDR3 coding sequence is TGTGCCAGCGGGTTGACTAGCGCCCACGAGCAGTACTTC. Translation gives CASGLTSAHEQYF.

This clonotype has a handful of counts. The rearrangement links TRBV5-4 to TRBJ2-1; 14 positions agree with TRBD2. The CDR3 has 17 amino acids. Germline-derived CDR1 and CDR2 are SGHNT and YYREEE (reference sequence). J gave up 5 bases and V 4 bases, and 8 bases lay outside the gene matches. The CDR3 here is CASSATSGGDPHNEQFF. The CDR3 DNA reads TGTGCCAGCAGCGCGACTAGCGGGGGGGACCCCCACAATGAGCAGTTCTTC.

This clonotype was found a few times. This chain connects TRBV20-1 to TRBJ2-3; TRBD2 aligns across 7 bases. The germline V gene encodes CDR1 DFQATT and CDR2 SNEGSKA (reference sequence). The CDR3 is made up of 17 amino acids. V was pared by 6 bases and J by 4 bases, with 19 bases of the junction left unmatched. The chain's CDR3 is CSASGGVWRTDSDTQYF. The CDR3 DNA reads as TGCAGTGCGTCTGGGGGGGTTTGGAGGACCGATTCAGATACGCAGTATTTT.

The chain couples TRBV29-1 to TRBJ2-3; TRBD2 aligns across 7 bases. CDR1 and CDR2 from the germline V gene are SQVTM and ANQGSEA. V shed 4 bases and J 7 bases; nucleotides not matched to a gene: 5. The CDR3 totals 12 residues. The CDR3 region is CSVGGGEYTQYF. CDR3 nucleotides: TGCAGCGTTGGGGGGGGGGAATATACGCAGTATTTT.

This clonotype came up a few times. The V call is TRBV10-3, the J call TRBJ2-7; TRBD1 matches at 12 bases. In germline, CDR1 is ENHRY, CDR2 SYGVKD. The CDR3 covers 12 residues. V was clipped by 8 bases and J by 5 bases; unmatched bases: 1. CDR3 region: CAIGTGGDEQYV. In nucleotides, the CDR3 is TGTGCCATCGGGACAGGGGGCGACGAGCAGTACGTC.

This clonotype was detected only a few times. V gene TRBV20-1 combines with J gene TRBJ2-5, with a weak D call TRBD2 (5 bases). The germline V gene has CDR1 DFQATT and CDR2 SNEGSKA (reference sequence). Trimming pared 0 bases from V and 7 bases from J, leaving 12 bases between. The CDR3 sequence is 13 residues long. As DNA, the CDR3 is TGCAGTGCTAGAGATAGGCACGAGGGGACCCAGTACTTC. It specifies CSARDRHEGTQYF.

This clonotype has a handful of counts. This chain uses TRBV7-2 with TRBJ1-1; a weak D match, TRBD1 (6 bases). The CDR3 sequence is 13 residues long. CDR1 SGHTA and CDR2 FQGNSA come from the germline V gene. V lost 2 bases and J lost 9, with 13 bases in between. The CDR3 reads CASSLNVQGQAFF. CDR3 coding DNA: TGTGCCAGCAGCTTAAATGTTCAGGGGCAAGCTTTCTTT.

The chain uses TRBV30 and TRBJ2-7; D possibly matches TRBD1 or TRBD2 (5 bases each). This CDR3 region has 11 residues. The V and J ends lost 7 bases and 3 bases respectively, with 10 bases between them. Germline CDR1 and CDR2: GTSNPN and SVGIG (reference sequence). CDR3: CASRGHYEQYF. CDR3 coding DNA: TGTGCCTCTCGGGGCCACTACGAGCAGTACTTC.

The CDR3 sequence is CASSQTGGATEAFF. The CDR3 bases are TGTGCCAGCTCACAGACAGGGGGAGCAACTGAAGCTTTCTTT. The chain links TRBV6-1 to TRBJ1-1, with TRBD1 identical over 9 bases. The trim removed 8 bases at V and 5 bases at J, leaving 9 bases unmatched. In germline, CDR1 is MNHNS, CDR2 SASEGT. This CDR3 is built from 14 residues.

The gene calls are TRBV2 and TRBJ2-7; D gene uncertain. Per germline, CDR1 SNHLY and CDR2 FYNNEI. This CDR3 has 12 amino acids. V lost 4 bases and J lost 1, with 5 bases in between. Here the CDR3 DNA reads TGTGCCAGCAGTGTTCTATCCTACGAGCAGTACGTC. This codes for CASSVLSYEQYV.

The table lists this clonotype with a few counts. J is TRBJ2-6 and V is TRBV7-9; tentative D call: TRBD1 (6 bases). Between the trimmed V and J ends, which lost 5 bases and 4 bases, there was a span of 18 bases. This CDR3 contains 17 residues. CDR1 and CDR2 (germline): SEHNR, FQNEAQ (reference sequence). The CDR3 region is CASSPGWGQSGANVLTF. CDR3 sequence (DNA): TGTGCCAGCAGCCCCGGATGGGGGCAATCAGGGGCCAACGTCCTGACTTTC.

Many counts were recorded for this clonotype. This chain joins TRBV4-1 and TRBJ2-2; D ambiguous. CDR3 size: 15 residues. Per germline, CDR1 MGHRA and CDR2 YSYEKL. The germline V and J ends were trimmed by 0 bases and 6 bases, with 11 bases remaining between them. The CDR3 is CASSQDSGGAGELFF. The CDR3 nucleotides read TGCGCCAGCAGCCAAGACAGTGGTGGGGCCGGGGAGCTGTTTTTT.

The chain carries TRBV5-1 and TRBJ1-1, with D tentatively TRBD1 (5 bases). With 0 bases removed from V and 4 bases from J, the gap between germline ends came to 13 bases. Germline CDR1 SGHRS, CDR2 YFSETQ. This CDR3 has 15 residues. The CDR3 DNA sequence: TGCGCCAGCAGCTTGGCTCAGGTCGGGGGCACTGAAGCTTTCTTT. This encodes CASSLAQVGGTEAFF.

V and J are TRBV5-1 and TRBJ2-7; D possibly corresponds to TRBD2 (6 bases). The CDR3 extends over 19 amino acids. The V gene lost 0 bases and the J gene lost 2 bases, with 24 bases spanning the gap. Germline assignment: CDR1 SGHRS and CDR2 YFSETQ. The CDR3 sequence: CASSLEQERDFIPTYEQYV. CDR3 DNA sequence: TGCGCCAGCAGCTTGGAACAAGAAAGGGACTTCATTCCGACCTACGAGCAGTACGTC.

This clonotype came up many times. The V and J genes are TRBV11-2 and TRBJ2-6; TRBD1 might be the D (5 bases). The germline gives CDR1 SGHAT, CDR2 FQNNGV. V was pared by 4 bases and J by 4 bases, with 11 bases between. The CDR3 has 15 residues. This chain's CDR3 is CASSSQGSGANVLTF. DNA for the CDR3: TGTGCCAGCAGCTCCCAGGGTAGCGGGGCCAACGTCCTGACTTTC.

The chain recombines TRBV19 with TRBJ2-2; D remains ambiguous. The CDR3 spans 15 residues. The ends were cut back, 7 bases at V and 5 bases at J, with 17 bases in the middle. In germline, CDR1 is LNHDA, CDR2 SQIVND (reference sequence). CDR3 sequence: CASTQNARQTGELFF. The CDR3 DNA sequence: TGTGCCAGTACCCAAAACGCCAGACAAACCGGGGAGCTGTTTTTT.

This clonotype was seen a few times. The CDR3 bases are TGCAGTGCTAGTCGGGGGGTTGCTGAAGCTTTCTTT. Translated: CSASRGVAEAFF. The gene calls are TRBV20-1 and TRBJ1-1; D possibly corresponds to TRBD1 (5 bases). Trimming took 3 bases from V and 6 from J, leaving 11 bases between them. Germline loops: CDR1 DFQATT, CDR2 SNEGSKA (reference sequence). The CDR3 spans 12 residues.

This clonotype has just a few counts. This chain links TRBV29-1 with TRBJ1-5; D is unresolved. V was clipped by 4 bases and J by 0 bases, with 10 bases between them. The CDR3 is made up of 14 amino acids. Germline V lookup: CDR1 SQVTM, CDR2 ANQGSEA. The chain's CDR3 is CSVVQPDSNQPQHF. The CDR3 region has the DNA TGCAGCGTTGTTCAGCCGGATAGCAATCAGCCCCAGCATTTT.

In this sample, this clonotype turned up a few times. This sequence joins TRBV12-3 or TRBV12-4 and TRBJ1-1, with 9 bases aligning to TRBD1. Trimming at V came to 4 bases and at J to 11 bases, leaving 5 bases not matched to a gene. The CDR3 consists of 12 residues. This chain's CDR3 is CASSYRGRMAFF. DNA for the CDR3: TGTGCCAGCAGTTACAGGGGGCGCATGGCTTTCTTT.

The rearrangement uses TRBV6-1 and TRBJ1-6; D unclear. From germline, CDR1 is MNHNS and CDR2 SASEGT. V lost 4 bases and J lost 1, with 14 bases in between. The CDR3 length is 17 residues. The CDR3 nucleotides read TGTGCCAGCAGTGGGTTGGGCCTGTGGTCCTATAATTCACCCCTCCACTTT. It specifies CASSGLGLWSYNSPLHF.

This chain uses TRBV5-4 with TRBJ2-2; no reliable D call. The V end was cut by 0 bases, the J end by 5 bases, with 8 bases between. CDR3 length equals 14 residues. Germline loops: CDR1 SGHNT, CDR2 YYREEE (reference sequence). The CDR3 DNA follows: TGTGCCAGCAGCTTGGAAGGGTGGACCGGGGAGCTGTTTTTT. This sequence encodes CASSLEGWTGELFF.

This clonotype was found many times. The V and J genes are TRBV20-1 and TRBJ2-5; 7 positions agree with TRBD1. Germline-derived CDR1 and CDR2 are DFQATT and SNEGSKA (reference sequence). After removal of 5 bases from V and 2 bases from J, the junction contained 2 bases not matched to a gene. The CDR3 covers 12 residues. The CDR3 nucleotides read TGCAGTGCTTCGGACAGGCAAGAGACCCAGTACTTC. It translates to CSASDRQETQYF.

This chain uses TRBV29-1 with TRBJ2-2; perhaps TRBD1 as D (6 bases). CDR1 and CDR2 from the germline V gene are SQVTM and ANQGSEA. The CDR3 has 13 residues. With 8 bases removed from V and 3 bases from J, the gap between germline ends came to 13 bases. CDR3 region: CSLLAGDTGELFF. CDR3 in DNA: TGCAGCCTGTTGGCAGGGGACACCGGGGAGCTGTTTTTT.

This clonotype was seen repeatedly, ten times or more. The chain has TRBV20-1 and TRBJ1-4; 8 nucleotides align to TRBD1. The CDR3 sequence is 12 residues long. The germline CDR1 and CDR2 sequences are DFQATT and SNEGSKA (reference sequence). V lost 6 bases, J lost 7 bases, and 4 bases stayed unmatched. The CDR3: CSASDRVEKLFF. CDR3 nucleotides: TGCAGTGCATCGGACAGGGTTGAAAAACTGTTTTTT.

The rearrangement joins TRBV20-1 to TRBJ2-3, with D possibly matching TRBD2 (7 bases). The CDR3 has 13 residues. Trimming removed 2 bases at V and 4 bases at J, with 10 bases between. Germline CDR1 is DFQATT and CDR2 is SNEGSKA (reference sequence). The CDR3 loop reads CSARRGGADTQYF. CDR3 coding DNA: TGCAGTGCTAGAAGGGGGGGGGCAGATACGCAGTATTTT.

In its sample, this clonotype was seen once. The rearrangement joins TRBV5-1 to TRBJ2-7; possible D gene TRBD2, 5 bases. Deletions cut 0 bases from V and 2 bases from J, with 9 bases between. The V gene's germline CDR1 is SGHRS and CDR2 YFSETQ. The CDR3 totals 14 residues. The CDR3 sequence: CASSLAGVTYEQYF. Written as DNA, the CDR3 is TGCGCCAGCAGCTTGGCCGGGGTAACCTACGAGCAGTACTTC.

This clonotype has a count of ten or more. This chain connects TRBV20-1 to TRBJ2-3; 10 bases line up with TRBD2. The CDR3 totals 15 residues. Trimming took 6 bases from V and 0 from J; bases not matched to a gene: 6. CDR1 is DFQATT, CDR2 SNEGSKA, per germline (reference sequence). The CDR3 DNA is TGCAGTGCATACCGGACTAGCGGAAGCACAGATACGCAGTATTTT. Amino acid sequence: CSAYRTSGSTDTQYF.

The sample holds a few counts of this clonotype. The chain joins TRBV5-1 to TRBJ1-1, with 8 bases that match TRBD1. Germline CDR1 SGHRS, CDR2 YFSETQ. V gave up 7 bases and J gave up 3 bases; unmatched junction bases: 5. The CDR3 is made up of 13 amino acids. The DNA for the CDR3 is TGCGCCAGCCAGGACAGGGAGGACACTGAAGCTTTCTTT. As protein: CASQDREDTEAFF.

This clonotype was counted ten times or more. CDR3 DNA sequence: TGTGCCAGCAGCCCACTAGCTCTCAATGAGCAGTTCTTC. Amino acid sequence: CASSPLALNEQFF. The chain joins TRBV7-9 to TRBJ2-1, with D perhaps matching TRBD2 (6 bases). Trimming took 5 bases from V and 6 from J, leaving 11 bases between them. The CDR3 length is 13 residues. Germline CDR1 is SEHNR and CDR2 is FQNEAQ (reference sequence).